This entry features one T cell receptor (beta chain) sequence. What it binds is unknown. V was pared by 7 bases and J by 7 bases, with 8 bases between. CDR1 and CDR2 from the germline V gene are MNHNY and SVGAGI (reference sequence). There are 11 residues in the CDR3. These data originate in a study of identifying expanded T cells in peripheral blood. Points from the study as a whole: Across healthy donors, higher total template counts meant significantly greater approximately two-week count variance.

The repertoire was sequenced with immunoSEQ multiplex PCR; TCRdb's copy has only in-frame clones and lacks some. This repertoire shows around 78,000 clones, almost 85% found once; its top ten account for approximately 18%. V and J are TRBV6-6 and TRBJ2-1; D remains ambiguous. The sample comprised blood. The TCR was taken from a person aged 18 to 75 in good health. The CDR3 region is CASIIRNEQFF. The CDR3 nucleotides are TGTGCCAGCATAATTAGGAATGAGCAGTTCTTC.